The T cell receptor (delta chain) under discussion was sequenced for a study of gamma-delta chains in newborns, infants, children. Study summary: Microbial exposure reportedly drives polyclonal innate γδ T cell expansion after birth.

TCRdb fed the reads into CATT to redo clone calling. Altogether a few thousand delta-chain clones are present, around 4.7% being singletons, with the ten largest covering 10% to 11%. This clone was found a few times. V was pared by 3 bases and J by 1 base, with 16 bases of the junction left unmatched. Germline V gene lookup returns CDR1 NSMFDY and CDR2 ISSIKDK. The CDR3 covers 19 residues. The genes are TRAV29/DV5 and TRDJ1; 12 nucleotides match TRDD3. Sequencing input: blood. This clonotype was obtained from a child who was a newborn, infant or young child, either healthy, febrile or measles-vaccinated (not recorded which). The CDR3 nucleotides are TGTGCAGCAACCTACTATACTGGGGGATACAAAGCACTCACCGATAAACTCATCTTT. Translation: CAATYYTGGYKALTDKLIF.